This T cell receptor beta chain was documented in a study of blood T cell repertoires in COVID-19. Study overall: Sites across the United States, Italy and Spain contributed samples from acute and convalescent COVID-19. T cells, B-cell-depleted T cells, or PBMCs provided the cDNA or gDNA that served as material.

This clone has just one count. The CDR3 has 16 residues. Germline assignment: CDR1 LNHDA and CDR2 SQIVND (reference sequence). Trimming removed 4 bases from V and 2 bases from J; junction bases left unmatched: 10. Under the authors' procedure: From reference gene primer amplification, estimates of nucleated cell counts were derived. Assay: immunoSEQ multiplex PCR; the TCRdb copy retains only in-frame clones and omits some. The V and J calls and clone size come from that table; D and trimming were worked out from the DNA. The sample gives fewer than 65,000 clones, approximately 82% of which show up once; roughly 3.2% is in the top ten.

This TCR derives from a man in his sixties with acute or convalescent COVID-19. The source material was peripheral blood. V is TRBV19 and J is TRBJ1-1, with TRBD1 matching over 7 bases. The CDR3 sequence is CASSTHRDSFNTEAFF. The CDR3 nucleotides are TGTGCCAGTAGTACCCACAGGGACAGCTTTAACACTGAAGCTTTCTTT.